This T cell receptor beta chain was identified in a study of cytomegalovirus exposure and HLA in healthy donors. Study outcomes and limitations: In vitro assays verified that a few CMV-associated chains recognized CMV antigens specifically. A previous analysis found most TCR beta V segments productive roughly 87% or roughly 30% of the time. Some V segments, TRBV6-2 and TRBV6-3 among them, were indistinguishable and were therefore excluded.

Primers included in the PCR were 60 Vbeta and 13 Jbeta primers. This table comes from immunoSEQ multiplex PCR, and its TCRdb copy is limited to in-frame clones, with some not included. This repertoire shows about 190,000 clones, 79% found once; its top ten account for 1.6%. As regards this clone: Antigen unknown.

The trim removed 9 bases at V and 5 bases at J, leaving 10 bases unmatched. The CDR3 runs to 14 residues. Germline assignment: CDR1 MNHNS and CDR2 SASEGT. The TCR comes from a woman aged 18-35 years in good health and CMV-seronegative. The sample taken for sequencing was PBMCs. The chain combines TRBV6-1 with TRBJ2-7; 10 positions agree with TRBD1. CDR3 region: CASLPGQGYHEQYF. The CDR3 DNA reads TGTGCCAGTCTTCCGGGACAGGGGTACCACGAGCAGTACTTC.